Below are 20 T cell receptor beta chains sequenced from a single sample in a study of T cells after somatic rescue of genetic block. Here immunoSEQ multiplex PCR was the method, and the copy in TCRdb shows in-frame clones only, minus some. The data show around 10,000 clones, around 70% seen once. Sequencing input: peripheral blood mononuclear cells (PBMCs). The receptors here all came from a boy between 10 and 17 years old.

This clone has just one count. This sequence joins TRBV11-2 and TRBJ1-2; 7 positions agree with TRBD1. CDR1 is SGHAT and CDR2 is FQNNGV in the germline V gene. CDR3 size: 13 residues. With V trimmed by 5 bases and J by 8 bases, 8 bases remained unmatched. The CDR3 reads CASSTLGTEGYTF. DNA of the CDR3: TGTGCCAGCAGCACCCTGGGGACAGAGGGCTACACCTTC.

This clone has more than one count but fewer than ten. The chain couples TRBV6-5 to TRBJ2-7, with a possible D match to TRBD1 (5 bases). V dropped 2 bases and J dropped 2 bases, with 16 bases sitting between them. CDR3 length: 16 residues. Looked up from germline, CDR1 is MNHEY and CDR2 is SVGAGI. The CDR3 nucleotides are TGTGCCAGCAGTTACGCCTTTGGCAGGGCCACCTACGAGCAGTACTTC. Translation: CASSYAFGRATYEQYF.

The chain has TRBV5-5 and TRBJ2-2; 7 bases are a match to TRBD1. Trimming removed 3 bases from V and 4 bases from J; junction bases left unmatched: 9. Germline-derived CDR1 and CDR2 are SGHKS and YYEKEE (reference sequence). The CDR3 contains 16 residues. In nucleotides, the CDR3 is TGTGCCAGCAGCTCTATCCACAGGGGCGGCACCGGGGAGCTGTTTTTT. This gives the protein CASSSIHRGGTGELFF.

This sequence joins TRBV30 and TRBJ2-2, with 9 bases that match TRBD1. CDR1 and CDR2 (germline): GTSNPN, SVGIG (reference sequence). The CDR3 is 15 residues long. Losses at the gene ends were 3 bases for V and 7 bases for J; bases not matched to a gene: 9. The CDR3 loop reads CAWSRQGGRVGELFF. The CDR3 nucleotides are TGTGCCTGGAGCCGACAGGGGGGGAGAGTCGGGGAGCTGTTTTTT.

The V call is TRBV7-8, the J call TRBJ2-7; a possible D gene is TRBD2 (6 bases). This CDR3 is 15 amino acids long. In germline, CDR1 is SGHVS, CDR2 FQNEAQ. V gave up 3 bases and J gave up 1 base, with 13 bases separating them. Here the CDR3 DNA reads TGTGCCAGCAGCTTCCAACCTAGCGCTTCCTACGAGCAGTACTTC. This gives the protein CASSFQPSASYEQYF.

The genes are TRBV10-3 and TRBJ2-5, with 10 bases that match TRBD1. In germline, CDR1 is ENHRY, CDR2 SYGVKD. V lost 5 bases to trimming and J lost 5 bases; unmatched junction nucleotides: 5. This CDR3 spans 14 amino acids. The CDR3 sequence: CAISIGQGGETQYF. The DNA of the CDR3 is TGTGCCATCAGTATCGGACAGGGGGGGGAGACCCAGTACTTC.

This sequence joins TRBV10-3 and TRBJ1-5; no definite D call. CDR3 length: 14 residues. CDR1 is ENHRY, CDR2 SYGVKD, per germline. Deletions cut 0 bases from V and 4 bases from J, with 7 bases between. This chain's CDR3 is CAISESGGNQPQHF. The CDR3 nucleotides are TGTGCCATCAGTGAGTCTGGAGGAAATCAGCCCCAGCATTTT.

J is TRBJ2-1 and V is TRBV7-3, with D possibly being TRBD2 (5 bases). The V end was cut by 2 bases, the J end by 3 bases, with 14 bases between. The germline V gene has CDR1 SGHTA and CDR2 FQGTGA. The CDR3 sequence is 16 residues long. The CDR3 DNA follows: TGTGCCAGCAGCTTAGGAGGTGGTTTGGGCTACAATGAGCAGTTCTTC. Its protein is CASSLGGGLGYNEQFF.

In its sample, this clone ranks as medium-sized. The gene calls are TRBV14 and TRBJ1-2, with unresolved D. This CDR3 contains 14 residues. Trimming removed 4 bases at V and 3 bases at J, with 12 bases between. CDR1 and CDR2 from the germline V gene are SGHDN and FVKESK. The chain's CDR3 is CASSLADAYYGYTF. Here the CDR3 DNA reads TGTGCCAGCAGCCTCGCCGACGCCTACTATGGCTACACCTTC.

This clone was observed a single time. This CDR3 is also generated by other DNA sequences in the sample. This rearrangement joins TRBV15 to TRBJ2-2; D remains unclear. V was pared by 1 base and J by 0 bases, with 12 bases between. The germline V gene has CDR1 LNHNV and CDR2 YYDKDF (reference sequence). The CDR3 runs to 17 residues. CDR3 sequence: CATSRVGLYPNTGELFF. As DNA, the CDR3 is TGTGCCACCAGCAGAGTAGGCCTCTACCCGAACACCGGGGAGCTGTTTTTT.

The CDR3, as DNA: TGTGCCTGGAGTGCCCCTTGGGACAGCCCCTACGAGCAGTACTTC. Translated, it gives CAWSAPWDSPYEQYF. J is TRBJ2-7 and V is TRBV30; the match to TRBD1 covers 7 bases. Unmatched junction bases numbered 8, after V lost 1 base and J lost 2 bases. The CDR3 has 15 amino acids. Germline CDR1 reads GTSNPN; CDR2 reads SVGIG (reference sequence). Supplemented by reference TRBV30 and TRBJ2-7, the full variable domain reads SQTIHQWPATLVQPVGSPLSLECTVEGTSNPNLYWYRQAAGRGLQLLFYSVGIGQISSEVPQNLSASRPQDRQFILSSKKLLLSDSGFYLCAWSAPWDSPYEQYFGPGTRLTVT.

V gene TRBV9 combines with J gene TRBJ2-1; 10 bases map to TRBD2. The V and J ends lost 6 bases and 7 bases, in that order; junction bases with no gene match: 22. The germline V gene encodes CDR1 SGDLS and CDR2 YYNGEE. CDR3 length: 19 residues. CDR3 in amino acids: CASNTQGATSGAPGNEQFF. The CDR3 DNA is TGTGCCAGCAACACTCAGGGGGCTACTAGCGGGGCCCCGGGGAATGAGCAGTTCTTC.

This sequence joins TRBV28 and TRBJ2-7, with D unresolved. The V gene lost 4 bases and the J gene lost 3 bases, with 16 bases spanning the gap. This CDR3 contains 15 residues. CDR1 MDHEN and CDR2 SYDVKM come from the germline V gene. The DNA of the CDR3 is TGTGCCAGCAGTTCCCCCAACGGACGGTTCTACGAGCAGTACTTC. Translated: CASSSPNGRFYEQYF.

In this sample, this clone turned up once. CDR3 sequence (DNA): TGCAGCGTTGGGACAGGGGGCTACGAGCAGTACTTC. Protein product: CSVGTGGYEQYF. The chain couples TRBV29-1 to TRBJ2-7; 10 bases agree with TRBD1. This CDR3 spans 12 amino acids. Looked up from germline, CDR1 is SQVTM and CDR2 is ANQGSEA. V gave up 4 bases and J gave up 3 bases; unmatched junction bases: 0.

This clone was seen a few times. This CDR3 is CASSQEVQGRFYGYTF. Written as DNA, the CDR3 is TGCGCCAGCAGCCAAGAGGTCCAGGGAAGGTTCTATGGCTACACCTTC. This chain connects TRBV4-1 to TRBJ1-2; a possible D gene is TRBD1 (5 bases). The germline CDR1 and CDR2 sequences are MGHRA and YSYEKL. The CDR3 sequence is 16 residues long. The V and J ends lost 0 bases and 4 bases respectively, with 15 bases between them.

The J gene is TRBJ2-7, the V gene TRBV6-1; 9 nucleotides align to TRBD1. The length of the CDR3 is 14 residues. The germline V gene encodes CDR1 MNHNS and CDR2 SASEGT. V lost 6 bases, J lost 2 bases, and 5 bases stayed unmatched. CDR3 sequence: CASSPDRGTYEQYF. CDR3 DNA: TGTGCCAGCAGCCCGGACAGGGGAACCTACGAGCAGTACTTC.

This CDR3 is CASTILEGFGTGELFF. DNA of the CDR3: TGCGCCAGCACCATCCTCGAGGGCTTTGGGACCGGGGAGCTGTTTTTT. The rearrangement uses TRBV5-1 and TRBJ2-2, with D possibly TRBD2 on 5 matching bases. The CDR3 length is 16 residues. Trimming pared 6 bases from V and 5 bases from J, leaving 20 bases between. CDR1 is SGHRS and CDR2 is YFSETQ in the germline V gene.

The chain joins TRBV4-1 to TRBJ1-2, with D unresolved. The V gene's germline CDR1 is MGHRA and CDR2 YSYEKL. The CDR3 covers 15 residues. The V and J ends lost 3 bases and 0 bases respectively, with 11 bases between them. The CDR3 is CASSHEPTANYGYTF. In nucleotides, the CDR3 is TGCGCCAGCAGCCACGAACCTACAGCTAACTATGGCTACACCTTC.

The V gene is TRBV18, the J gene TRBJ1-2; 10 bases are shared with TRBD1. The CDR3 is 15 amino acids. V was clipped by 5 bases and J by 4 bases; unmatched bases: 7. CDR1 is KGHSH, CDR2 LQKENI, per germline. As DNA, the CDR3 is TGTGCCAGCTCATCATCCGGGACAGGGGTCTATGGCTACACCTTC. This translates into CASSSSGTGVYGYTF.

A word on this clone: One junction end does not reproduce the germline sequence, and a read error may be involved. The chain carries TRBV30 and TRBJ2-3; 7 nucleotides agree with TRBD1. Looked up from germline, CDR1 is GTSNPN and CDR2 is SVGIG (reference sequence). The CDR3 covers 13 residues. The CDR3 reads CAYATGSTDMQYF. The CDR3 coding sequence is TGTGCCTACGCGACAGGGAGTACAGATATGCAGTATTTT.